This T cell receptor beta chain is from a study of T cell responses to AZD1222 COVID-19 vaccine listed by TCRdb under 2021. Describing the broader study: AZD1222 recipients whose second dose came at about 4 weeks and those whose second dose came at about 12 weeks were combined into one group, since spike-specific TCR depth and breadth did not differ between the two schedules. Trial participants were enrolled by age into 18-55, 56-69 and 70-plus year subgroups, with about 150, 28 and 57 TCR-sequenced participants respectively. TCR sequencing covered over 230 trial participants: nearly 210 given two doses of AZD1222 and approximately 26 given two doses of MenACWY control vaccine.

This specimen's time point label, interpreted: baseline before first vaccination. Vaccinee samples came from UK trials COV001 and COV002, including a single-blind randomized controlled phase 2/3 trial of AZD1222 (ChAdOx1 nCoV-19) in healthy adults. For TCRbeta chain sequencing, PBMC samples from trial participants were taken at day 0 and at day 28 after the second dose. The CDR3 regions of human TCRbeta chains were analyzed by immunosequencing. On the authors' methods: TCRs in the repertoires were compared against a reference library of SARS-CoV-2-specific TCRs that had been generated with the MIRA antigen-specificity platform. Breadth was defined as the fraction of unique TCRs that were SARS-CoV-2-associated. Depth was defined as the fraction of total T cells that were SARS-CoV-2-associated. Using the MIRA data, every spike-specific TCR was mapped to the spike region that the TCR reacted to and assigned to either a CD4 or a CD8 class. Log10-transformed breadth and depth values were compared by one-way ANOVA with Sidak's multiple comparisons tests. Here the immuneACCESS table is served through TCRdb, limited to in-frame sequences with V and J called. Missing clones are a known gap in these copies; in checked studies unresolved V genes cover under half, and the rest lacks a known reason. D and trimming come from the DNA, and the V and J calls and clone size come from that table. The sample includes roughly 150,000 clones, with 85% to 95% observed a single time. The ten top clones hold over 7.5% of the sample.

What the research found in general, with its limitations: Spike-specific TCR breadth and depth rose significantly after two AZD1222 doses compared with day 0 and with MenACWY recipients. Reportedly, almost half of the unique spike-specific TCRs recognized epitopes lying outside the regions that are mutated in the B.1.351 and B.1.1.7 variants. No day 14 peak-response samples were available, so repertoires were characterized only after the peak T cell response. In the small 56-69-year group, the increase in depth fell short of significance, most likely because of low power. Only a handful of AZD1222 recipients were SARS-CoV-2 seropositive at baseline, limiting conclusions about previously exposed vaccinees. CD4 TCRs associated with the vaccine covered the entire spike protein, and the dominant responses were in regions 160-218 and 743-854. Participants were mostly white British, with more females than males. The authors suggested clonal diversity may have been underestimated.

Reading from cysteine to phenylalanine, the CDR3 counts 14 amino acids. CDR3 DNA is the only sequence kept; it has 42 bases, read in frame from the first base. CDR1 and CDR2 are drawn from the germline V gene: MGHRA, YSYEKL. Trimming removed 5 bases from V and 11 bases from J; the gene matches leave 14 bases unexplained. Comment on this clone: There is no known antigen for this receptor. No quality values exist for individual bases; no much larger clone is one base distant.

This specimen was peripheral blood, taken on day 0 of AZD1222 vaccination. The chain is assembled from TRBV4-1 and TRBJ1-1; 7 of the junction bases match TRBD1. The sequence came from an adult in good health. The sequenced DNA is TGCGCCAGCAGCTCGACAGGGCCCGGAGCCCGGGCTTTCTTT. It encodes CASSSTGPGARAFF.